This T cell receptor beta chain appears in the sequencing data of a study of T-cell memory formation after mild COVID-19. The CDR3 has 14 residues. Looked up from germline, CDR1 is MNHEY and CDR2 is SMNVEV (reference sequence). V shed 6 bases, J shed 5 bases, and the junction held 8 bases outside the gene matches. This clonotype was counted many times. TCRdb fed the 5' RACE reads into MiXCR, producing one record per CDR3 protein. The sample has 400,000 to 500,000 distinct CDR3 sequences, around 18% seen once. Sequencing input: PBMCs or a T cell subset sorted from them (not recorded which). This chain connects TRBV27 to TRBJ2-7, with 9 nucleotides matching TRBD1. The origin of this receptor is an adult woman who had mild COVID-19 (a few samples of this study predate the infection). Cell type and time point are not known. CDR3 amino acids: CASRSDRGWNEQYF. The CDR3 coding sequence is TGTGCCAGCAGGTCCGACAGGGGGTGGAACGAGCAGTACTTC.